Listed below are T cell receptor beta chains from one sample, sequenced in a study of T-cell reconstitution after alpha-beta-depleted transplantation in children. TCRdb reanalysed the PCR reads using MiXCR and keeps one entry per CDR3 protein. The sample records over 550,000 distinct CDR3 sequences, more than 9% being singletons. Sequenced here: PBMCs from the stem cell graft donor, sampled from the stem cell graft. The source of these receptors is a human donor who donated a stem cell graft to a child with acute myeloid leukemia. The CDR3 runs from the conserved cysteine through the conserved F or W. D genes are given only for firm matches. Rows give clone size only sometimes, using once, few, many, or a class for an expanded clone.

clone_size j_call d_call v_call cdr3_aa cdr3_nt
few TRBJ2-1 TRBD2 TRBV20-1 CSASGLAGGRDEQFF TGCAGTGCTAGCGGACTAGCGGGAGGGCGGGATGAGCAGTTCTTC
many TRBJ2-1 - TRBV27 CASIGMGGGSYNEQFF TGTGCCAGCATTGGGATGGGGGGCGGCAGTTACAATGAGCAGTTCTTC
few TRBJ2-1 - TRBV29-1 CSVYRDSYNEQFF TGCAGCGTGTACAGAGACTCCTACAATGAGCAGTTCTTC
many TRBJ2-3 TRBD2 TRBV20-1 CSAKGLAGGRGTDTQYF TGCAGTGCTAAGGGACTAGCGGGAGGGCGCGGCACAGATACGCAGTATTTT
- TRBJ2-7 - TRBV10-3 CATRQYSYEQYF TGTGCCACCAGACAGTACTCCTACGAGCAGTACTTC
few TRBJ2-3 - TRBV6-1 CASSNPPGGSSTDTQYF TGTGCCAGCAGTAATCCCCCAGGAGGCTCTAGCACAGATACGCAGTATTTT
few TRBJ2-3 - TRBV6-2/TRBV6-3 CASSYLDADTQYF TGTGCCAGCAGTTACCTAGATGCAGATACGCAGTATTTT
many TRBJ2-5 - TRBV29-1 CSVPSDTQETQYF TGCAGCGTTCCCTCGGACACGCAAGAGACCCAGTACTTC
- TRBJ1-1 TRBD1 TRBV5-1 CASSITGTGANTEAFF TGCGCCAGCAGCATCACCGGGACAGGGGCGAACACTGAAGCTTTCTTT
few TRBJ2-1 TRBD2 TRBV5-5 CASSSPTSGFPNEQFF TGTGCCAGCAGCTCCCCGACTAGCGGGTTCCCCAATGAGCAGTTCTTC
- TRBJ2-7 - TRBV12-3/TRBV12-4 CASNPPTGINGEQYF TGTGCCAGCAATCCACCGACCGGTATTAACGGGGAGCAGTACTTC
- TRBJ2-3 TRBD1 TRBV20-1 CSVRDRVIDTQYF TGCAGTGTCCGGGACAGGGTAATAGATACGCAGTATTTT
few TRBJ2-1 TRBD1 TRBV4-3 CASSPKQGFSNEQFF TGCGCCAGCAGTCCAAAACAGGGGTTTTCCAATGAGCAGTTCTTC
few TRBJ2-5 TRBD2 TRBV11-2 CASSLNLAGGPRETQYF TGTGCCAGCAGCTTAAATCTAGCGGGAGGGCCAAGGGAGACCCAGTACTTC
many TRBJ1-5 TRBD1 TRBV20-1 CSAGTGANQPQHF TGCAGTGCTGGGACAGGGGCAAATCAGCCCCAGCATTTT
- TRBJ2-3 - TRBV11-2 CASSLYGGGTDTQYF TGTGCCAGCAGCTTATATGGGGGTGGGACAGATACGCAGTATTTT
few TRBJ1-1 - TRBV19 CASSIVTANTEAFF TGTGCCAGTAGTATCGTGACGGCAAACACTGAAGCTTTCTTT
- TRBJ2-6 - TRBV20-1 CSAFGASSGVANVLTF TGCAGTGCTTTTGGCGCCTCTTCAGGGGTGGCCAACGTCCTGACTTTC
many TRBJ2-3 - TRBV5-1 CASSFLSRTDTQYF TGCGCCAGCAGCTTTCTTTCCCGCACAGATACGCAGTATTTT
- TRBJ1-1 - TRBV14 CASSRLLQGNTEAFF TGTGCCAGCAGCCGCTTATTACAGGGAAACACTGAAGCTTTCTTT
- TRBJ1-5 - TRBV15 CATSPRSKGPQHF TGTGCCACCAGCCCCCGGTCCAAGGGGCCCCAGCATTTT
- TRBJ2-1 - TRBV6-1 CAASSDLYNEQFF TGTGCGGCTAGTAGTGACCTTTACAATGAGCAGTTCTTC